A single T cell receptor (beta chain) is shown here with its context. This record belongs to a study of T cell changes during pregnancy in multiple sclerosis. Clones were read by immunoSEQ multiplex PCR, and TCRdb kept only the in-frame ones, dropping some. Among 25,000 to 30,000 clones listed, 89% were seen once. V was pared by 0 bases and J by 1 base, with 8 bases between. CDR1 and CDR2 from the germline V gene are SGHKS and YYEKEE (reference sequence). The CDR3 is made up of 15 amino acids. The sample in question was CD4+ T cells from peripheral blood mononuclear cells, obtained in the first trimester of pregnancy. This chain connects TRBV5-5 to TRBJ1-5; D uncertain. The sequence was obtained from a female donor in good health, enrolled as a control in a pregnancy study. CDR3 region: CASSLEGGSNQPQHF. DNA for the CDR3: TGTGCCAGCAGCTTGGAAGGAGGGAGCAATCAGCCCCAGCATTTT.